A single TCR beta chain is shown here with its context. Its antigen is as yet unknown. This entry comes from a study of T cells in Graves' hyperthyroidism and ophthalmopathy. Study results and caveats: Most clonotypes expanded in the thyroid (above 0.001) were also present in blood.

This sample holds PBMCs from roughly 10 ml fresh peripheral blood. Amplification of TCR beta CDR3 regions was performed using RNA transcripts as template. The primer set for the first-round RT-PCR of the TCR CDR3 was HTBI. TCRdb reprocessed the multiplex PCR reads with MiXCR, giving one entry per CDR3 protein. This sample has about 350,000 distinct CDR3 sequences, with around 18% found just once. The V gene's germline CDR1 is SGHVT and CDR2 SQSDAQ. V lost 5 bases, J lost 7 bases, and 12 bases lay in between. The CDR3 sequence is 12 residues long. This TCR derives from a woman aged 40 to 49 with Graves' ophthalmopathy. Specimen: blood. The V and J genes are TRBV7-4 and TRBJ2-7, with D hard to call. This CDR3 reads CASSPRACEQYF. As DNA, the CDR3 is TGTGCCAGCAGCCCTCGGGCATGTGAGCAGTACTTC. Full variable domain (rest looked up from reference TRBV7-4 and TRBJ2-7): GAGVSQSPRYKVAKRGRDVALRCDSISGHVTLYWYRQTLGQGSEVLTYSQSDAQRDKSGRPSGRFSAERPERSVSTLKIQRTEQGDSAVYLCASSPRACEQYFGPGTRLTVT.